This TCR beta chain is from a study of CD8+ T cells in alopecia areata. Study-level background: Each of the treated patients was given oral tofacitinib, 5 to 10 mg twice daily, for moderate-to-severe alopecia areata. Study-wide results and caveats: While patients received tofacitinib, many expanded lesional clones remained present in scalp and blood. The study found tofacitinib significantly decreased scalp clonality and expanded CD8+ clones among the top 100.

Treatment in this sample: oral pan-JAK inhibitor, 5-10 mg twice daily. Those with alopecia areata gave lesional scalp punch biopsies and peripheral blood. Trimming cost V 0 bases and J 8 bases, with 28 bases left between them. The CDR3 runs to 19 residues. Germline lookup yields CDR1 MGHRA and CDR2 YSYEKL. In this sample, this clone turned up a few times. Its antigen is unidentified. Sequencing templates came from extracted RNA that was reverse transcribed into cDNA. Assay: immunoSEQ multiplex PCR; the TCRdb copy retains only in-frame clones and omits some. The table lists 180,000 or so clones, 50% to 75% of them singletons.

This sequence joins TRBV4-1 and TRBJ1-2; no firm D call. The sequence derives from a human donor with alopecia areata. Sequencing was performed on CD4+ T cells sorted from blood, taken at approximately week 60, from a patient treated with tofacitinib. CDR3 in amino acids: CASSQDRSTAMSDYRGYTF. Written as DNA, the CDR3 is TGCGCCAGCAGCCAAGATCGTTCCACGGCCATGTCCGATTACCGCGGCTACACCTTC.